The rows below give T cell receptor beta chains drawn from one sample of a study of blood T cell repertoires in COVID-19. The data were produced by immunoSEQ multiplex PCR, yet TCRdb's version contains in-frame clones alone and is incomplete. The data show fewer than 300,000 clones, approximately 92% seen once. Material for sequencing was PBMCs or T cells enriched from blood (not recorded which). The receptors were sampled from a young woman who had recovered from COVID-19. The CDR3 runs from the conserved cysteine through the conserved F or W. Size is stated for part of the rows, as once, few or many counts, or as a class when the clone is expanded.

V gene: TRBV27; clone size: once; CDR3 protein: CATSVLALSYNEQFF
V gene: TRBV28; clone size: NA; CDR3 protein: CASSPILAGPYEQYF
V gene: TRBV19; clone size: NA; CDR3 protein: CASSLQGASGELFF
V gene: TRBV28; clone size: NA; CDR3 protein: CASSRETSGRAYEQYF
V gene: TRBV3-1/TRBV3-2; clone size: once; CDR3 protein: CASSLAGGAGNTEAFF
V gene: TRBV11-3; clone size: NA; CDR3 protein: CASSLDSVSTYEQYF
V gene: TRBV6-5; clone size: NA; CDR3 protein: CASSRDLSIEQYF
V gene: TRBV18; clone size: few; CDR3 protein: CASSPQGQNEQFF
V gene: TRBV28; clone size: once; CDR3 protein: CASRAEPSSYEQYF
V gene: TRBV30; clone size: once; CDR3 protein: CAWSGFSGSTDTQYF
V gene: TRBV24-1; clone size: NA; CDR3 protein: CATSDPRGSGEPQHF
V gene: TRBV7-2; clone size: NA; CDR3 protein: CASSLRSGPSGANVLTF
V gene: TRBV6-6; clone size: NA; CDR3 protein: CASSLGTGAPIFVEKLFF
V gene: TRBV29-1; clone size: NA; CDR3 protein: CSVLHVGELFF
V gene: TRBV4-2; clone size: NA; CDR3 protein: CASSPWDRGNTGELFF
V gene: TRBV7-2; clone size: NA; CDR3 protein: CASRSDRAVNYEQYF
V gene: TRBV4-1; clone size: NA; CDR3 protein: CASSQDGGARGTDTQYF
V gene: TRBV28; clone size: NA; CDR3 protein: CASSFADNYGYTF
V gene: TRBV19; clone size: NA; CDR3 protein: CASRPTGGGGEQYF
V gene: TRBV19; clone size: NA; CDR3 protein: CASSHTGVAKNIQYF
V gene: TRBV5-4; clone size: NA; CDR3 protein: CASSLDFTYEQYF
V gene: TRBV5-5; clone size: NA; CDR3 protein: CASSGGTSSYEQYF
V gene: TRBV7-9; clone size: NA; CDR3 protein: CASSLGSVSYGYTF
V gene: TRBV7-3; clone size: NA; CDR3 protein: CASSSKEEGYTF
V gene: TRBV27; clone size: NA; CDR3 protein: CASSLSGGLRNQPQHF
V gene: TRBV28; clone size: NA; CDR3 protein: CASHQFTDTQYF
V gene: TRBV9; clone size: NA; CDR3 protein: CASSGGRETQYF
V gene: TRBV28; clone size: NA; CDR3 protein: CATRGNNQPQHF
V gene: TRBV7-6; clone size: NA; CDR3 protein: CASSPKPGAEPGLGAYEQYF
V gene: TRBV12-3/TRBV12-4; clone size: NA; CDR3 protein: CASSLLQGIDYTF
V gene: TRBV5-6; clone size: NA; CDR3 protein: CASTGETSREQYF
V gene: TRBV7-9; clone size: NA; CDR3 protein: CASTGLAGITDTQYF
V gene: TRBV6-2/TRBV6-3; clone size: once; CDR3 protein: CASSPEKSYNEQFF
V gene: TRBV10-3; clone size: NA; CDR3 protein: CAISDQAGNGYTF
V gene: TRBV5-1; clone size: NA; CDR3 protein: CASSLAMGQGYEQYF
V gene: TRBV6-5; clone size: NA; CDR3 protein: CASSYAGGYEQYF
V gene: TRBV19; clone size: NA; CDR3 protein: CASSHGQASFRIDSPLHF
V gene: TRBV7-2; clone size: NA; CDR3 protein: CASSLDGRAQETQYF
V gene: TRBV4-1; clone size: NA; CDR3 protein: CASSQLPGSLGGYTF
V gene: TRBV2; clone size: once; CDR3 protein: CASTVEERAEAFF
V gene: TRBV2; clone size: NA; CDR3 protein: CASSELRGLEKGTQYF
V gene: TRBV19; clone size: once; CDR3 protein: CASRGLAGVASGYEQYF
V gene: TRBV7-9; clone size: NA; CDR3 protein: CASSLAETMMVYEQYF
V gene: TRBV10-3; clone size: NA; CDR3 protein: CAIREQGEQFF
V gene: TRBV4-3; clone size: NA; CDR3 protein: CASSQVPVTEAFF
V gene: TRBV19; clone size: once; CDR3 protein: CASSPGLSNTGELFF
V gene: TRBV5-4; clone size: NA; CDR3 protein: CASSTDRGRETQYF
V gene: TRBV9; clone size: NA; CDR3 protein: CASSGQTANTGELFF
V gene: TRBV19; clone size: NA; CDR3 protein: CASSMGQSLRLAKNIQYF
V gene: TRBV28; clone size: NA; CDR3 protein: CASSLEAGPSYEQYF